Listed below are T cell receptor beta chains from one sample, sequenced in a study of long-term antiretroviral therapy in people with HIV. Profiling relied on immunoSEQ multiplex PCR, and the TCRdb table lists in-frame clones only, not all of them. This sample has about 18,000 clones, with 70% to 80% found just once. The sample in question was unsorted PBMCs, obtained at the start of antiretroviral therapy, before treatment. All receptors derive from a man aged 18 to 35 with HIV. CDR3s include the opening cysteine and the closing phenylalanine or tryptophan. D genes are given only for firm matches. Only part of the rows carry a size: once, few, many, or a class if the clone is expanded.

v_call: TRBV5-6
clone_size: -
d_call: TRBD1
j_call: TRBJ2-7
cdr3_nt: TGTGCCAGCAGCTTGTCTTGGGACAGGGCCTACGAGCAGTACTTC
cdr3_aa: CASSLSWDRAYEQYF

v_call: TRBV5-1
clone_size: once
d_call: TRBD1
j_call: TRBJ2-1
cdr3_nt: TGCGCCAGCAGTAGGGACAGGGGGAGGAATGAGCAGTTCTTC
cdr3_aa: CASSRDRGRNEQFF

v_call: TRBV28
clone_size: -
d_call: -
j_call: TRBJ2-7
cdr3_nt: TGTGCCAGCAGTTCATGGGACTTCGGGCGGGAATCCTACGAGCAGTACTTC
cdr3_aa: CASSSWDFGRESYEQYF

v_call: TRBV10-3
clone_size: -
d_call: TRBD2
j_call: TRBJ2-3
cdr3_nt: TGTGCCATCAGCATAGCGGGAGTTACTTCTAGCACAGATACGCAGTATTTT
cdr3_aa: CAISIAGVTSSTDTQYF

v_call: TRBV4-3
clone_size: -
d_call: TRBD2
j_call: TRBJ2-1
cdr3_nt: TGCGCCAGCAGCCAAGCCCTAGCGGACTACAATGAGCAGTTCTTC
cdr3_aa: CASSQALADYNEQFF

v_call: TRBV7-2
clone_size: -
d_call: -
j_call: TRBJ1-1
cdr3_nt: TGTGCCAGCAGCCCCGCCGGGGGTAGGGCTGAAGCTTTCTTT
cdr3_aa: CASSPAGGRAEAFF

v_call: TRBV7-9
clone_size: -
d_call: TRBD2
j_call: TRBJ2-1
cdr3_nt: TGTGCCAGCAGCTTACTAGCGGGAGCCAGGGATGAGCAGTTCTTC
cdr3_aa: CASSLLAGARDEQFF

v_call: TRBV27
clone_size: -
d_call: TRBD1
j_call: TRBJ1-2
cdr3_nt: TGTGCCAGCAGTTCCCGGGACAGGGCTAACTATGGCTACACCTTC
cdr3_aa: CASSSRDRANYGYTF

v_call: TRBV29-1
clone_size: -
d_call: -
j_call: TRBJ2-5
cdr3_nt: TGCAGCGTTGAAGGGTGGGCGCCGGAGACCCAGTACTTC
cdr3_aa: CSVEGWAPETQYF

v_call: TRBV9
clone_size: -
d_call: -
j_call: TRBJ2-3
cdr3_nt: TGTGCCAGCAGCGTAGGGGATAACCCCCTGTATTTT
cdr3_aa: CASSVGDNPLYF

v_call: TRBV7-3
clone_size: few
d_call: TRBD2
j_call: TRBJ2-3
cdr3_nt: TGTGCCAGCAGCTTAGCGGGAGGGCCGGCAGATACGCAGTATTTT
cdr3_aa: CASSLAGGPADTQYF

v_call: TRBV4-1
clone_size: -
d_call: -
j_call: TRBJ2-5
cdr3_nt: TGCGCCAGCAGCCAAGATGGGGGAGGCCAGTACTTC
cdr3_aa: CASSQDGGGQYF

v_call: TRBV4-2
clone_size: once
d_call: -
j_call: TRBJ1-3
cdr3_nt: TGTGCCAGCAGCCCGTGGGGGAGTGCTGCAAGCTCTGGAAACACCATATATTTT
cdr3_aa: CASSPWGSAASSGNTIYF

v_call: TRBV27
clone_size: -
d_call: -
j_call: TRBJ2-3
cdr3_nt: TGTGCCAGCAGATCGAGGGGACTCCTCACAGATACGCAGTATTTT
cdr3_aa: CASRSRGLLTDTQYF

v_call: TRBV4-3
clone_size: -
d_call: -
j_call: TRBJ2-7
cdr3_nt: TGCGCCAGCAGCCAAGATCTTTTGTACGAGCAGTACTTC
cdr3_aa: CASSQDLLYEQYF

v_call: TRBV28
clone_size: few
d_call: -
j_call: TRBJ1-4
cdr3_nt: TGTGCCAGCAGTTTCCCGTATGAAAAACTGTTTTTT
cdr3_aa: CASSFPYEKLFF

v_call: TRBV11-1
clone_size: -
d_call: -
j_call: TRBJ2-5
cdr3_nt: TGTGCCAGCAGACAACCGCAGGGAGAGACCCAGTACTTC
cdr3_aa: CASRQPQGETQYF

v_call: TRBV4-3
clone_size: -
d_call: -
j_call: TRBJ2-6
cdr3_nt: TGCGCCAGCAGCCAAGATTCAGGGGCTGGGGCCAACGTCCTGACTTTC
cdr3_aa: CASSQDSGAGANVLTF

v_call: TRBV5-8
clone_size: -
d_call: -
j_call: TRBJ2-3
cdr3_nt: TGTGCCAGCAGCCTCGGAACCTTACAGGGAACAGATACGCAGTATTTT
cdr3_aa: CASSLGTLQGTDTQYF

v_call: TRBV27
clone_size: medium-sized
d_call: -
j_call: TRBJ2-1
cdr3_nt: TGTGCCAGCAGTTTAATCTCGGGGAATGAGCAGTTCTTC
cdr3_aa: CASSLISGNEQFF

v_call: TRBV14
clone_size: -
d_call: -
j_call: TRBJ2-2
cdr3_nt: TGTGCCAGCAGCCAAGTGCGGGCCGGGGAGCTGTTTTTT
cdr3_aa: CASSQVRAGELFF

v_call: TRBV7-2
clone_size: -
d_call: -
j_call: TRBJ1-3
cdr3_nt: TGTGCCAGCAGCTTAGTGAGCCGGGTTGGAAACACCATATATTTT
cdr3_aa: CASSLVSRVGNTIYF

v_call: TRBV7-9
clone_size: -
d_call: -
j_call: TRBJ2-4
cdr3_nt: TGTGCCAGCAGCTTGGGGTCGACCCAAAACATTCAGTACTTC
cdr3_aa: CASSLGSTQNIQYF

v_call: TRBV6-6
clone_size: -
d_call: -
j_call: TRBJ2-5
cdr3_nt: TGTGCCAGCACCCCAGTGTGGGGCAGCCAGCAAGAGACCCAGTACTTC
cdr3_aa: CASTPVWGSQQETQYF

v_call: TRBV9
clone_size: -
d_call: -
j_call: TRBJ2-1
cdr3_nt: TGTGCCAGCAGCGTAGGAAGAAACAATGAGCAGTTCTTC
cdr3_aa: CASSVGRNNEQFF

v_call: TRBV27
clone_size: once
d_call: TRBD1
j_call: TRBJ2-1
cdr3_nt: TGTGCCAGCAGTTTCGGGACAGATGAGCAGTTCTTC
cdr3_aa: CASSFGTDEQFF

v_call: TRBV27
clone_size: -
d_call: -
j_call: TRBJ2-2
cdr3_nt: TGTGCCACAACCCCCGGGACCCTAGGAATAGGCGGGGAGCTGTTTTTT
cdr3_aa: CATTPGTLGIGGELFF

v_call: TRBV28
clone_size: -
d_call: -
j_call: TRBJ1-4
cdr3_nt: TGTGCCAGCAGTCCTTACATTGCAACTAATGAAAAACTGTTTTTT
cdr3_aa: CASSPYIATNEKLFF

v_call: TRBV28
clone_size: -
d_call: -
j_call: TRBJ2-3
cdr3_nt: TGTGCCAGCAGAGACCGCTCGGGGCCCACAGATACGCAGTATTTT
cdr3_aa: CASRDRSGPTDTQYF

v_call: TRBV19
clone_size: medium-sized
d_call: -
j_call: TRBJ2-3
cdr3_nt: TGTGCCAGTAGTAGGGAGGAGGGGAGCACAGATACGCAGTATTTT
cdr3_aa: CASSREEGSTDTQYF

v_call: TRBV5-6
clone_size: -
d_call: -
j_call: TRBJ2-1
cdr3_nt: TGTGCCAGCAGCTTTGTCGGGCCCTACAATGAGCAGTTCTTC
cdr3_aa: CASSFVGPYNEQFF

v_call: TRBV9
clone_size: -
d_call: -
j_call: TRBJ1-3
cdr3_nt: TGTGCCAGCAGCCTAACTCAAACCTTCTCTGGAAACACCATATATTTT
cdr3_aa: CASSLTQTFSGNTIYF

v_call: TRBV10-3
clone_size: -
d_call: TRBD1
j_call: TRBJ1-2
cdr3_nt: TGTGCCATCAGTAAGACAGGGGGAGTTGGCTACACCTTC
cdr3_aa: CAISKTGGVGYTF

v_call: TRBV4-1
clone_size: -
d_call: TRBD1
j_call: TRBJ2-2
cdr3_nt: TGCGCCAGCGGTCTCCGGGACAGGGGTACGAACACCGGGGAGCTGTTTTTT
cdr3_aa: CASGLRDRGTNTGELFF

v_call: TRBV10-2
clone_size: once
d_call: -
j_call: TRBJ2-5
cdr3_nt: TGCGCCAGCAGTTCGGACCGGAAGACCCAGTACTTC
cdr3_aa: CASSSDRKTQYF

v_call: TRBV5-4
clone_size: -
d_call: TRBD2
j_call: TRBJ2-7
cdr3_nt: TGTGCCAGCAGCTTCGGACTAGCGGGAGTACGCGAGCAGTACTTC
cdr3_aa: CASSFGLAGVREQYF

v_call: TRBV10-3
clone_size: -
d_call: TRBD1
j_call: TRBJ2-7
cdr3_nt: TGTGCCATCAATCCGACAGGGGTCGTTTCCTACGAGCAGTACTTC
cdr3_aa: CAINPTGVVSYEQYF

v_call: TRBV6-1
clone_size: -
d_call: -
j_call: TRBJ2-7
cdr3_nt: TGTGCCAGCACACGGAGCTCCTACGAGCAGTACTTC
cdr3_aa: CASTRSSYEQYF

v_call: TRBV7-2
clone_size: -
d_call: -
j_call: TRBJ1-5
cdr3_nt: TGTGCCAGCAGCTTAGATGGGTATAGCAATCAGCCCCAGCATTTT
cdr3_aa: CASSLDGYSNQPQHF

v_call: TRBV2
clone_size: -
d_call: -
j_call: TRBJ2-5
cdr3_nt: TGTGCCAGCAGTGAAGGGCCTCCTGGATTAGGGAAAGAGACCCAGTACTTC
cdr3_aa: CASSEGPPGLGKETQYF

v_call: TRBV11-2
clone_size: -
d_call: -
j_call: TRBJ1-3
cdr3_nt: TGTGCCAGCAGCTTAGTCCTCAGGGCGGCGGGAAACACCATATATTTT
cdr3_aa: CASSLVLRAAGNTIYF

v_call: TRBV7-8
clone_size: -
d_call: TRBD1
j_call: TRBJ1-2
cdr3_nt: TGTGCCAGCAGCGTCCGGGACAGGGAAACCTCTCGGGGCTACACCTTC
cdr3_aa: CASSVRDRETSRGYTF

v_call: TRBV27
clone_size: few
d_call: -
j_call: TRBJ2-7
cdr3_nt: TGTGCCAGCAGGGAACAGGGATTCTACGAGCAGTACTTC
cdr3_aa: CASREQGFYEQYF

v_call: TRBV9
clone_size: -
d_call: -
j_call: TRBJ1-5
cdr3_nt: TGTGCCAGCAGCGTAGGACAGAACAATCAGCCCCAGCATTTT
cdr3_aa: CASSVGQNNQPQHF

v_call: TRBV19
clone_size: -
d_call: TRBD2
j_call: TRBJ2-5
cdr3_nt: TGTGCCAGTAGTATAAGTAGCGGGAGTGGGGAGACCCAGTACTTC
cdr3_aa: CASSISSGSGETQYF